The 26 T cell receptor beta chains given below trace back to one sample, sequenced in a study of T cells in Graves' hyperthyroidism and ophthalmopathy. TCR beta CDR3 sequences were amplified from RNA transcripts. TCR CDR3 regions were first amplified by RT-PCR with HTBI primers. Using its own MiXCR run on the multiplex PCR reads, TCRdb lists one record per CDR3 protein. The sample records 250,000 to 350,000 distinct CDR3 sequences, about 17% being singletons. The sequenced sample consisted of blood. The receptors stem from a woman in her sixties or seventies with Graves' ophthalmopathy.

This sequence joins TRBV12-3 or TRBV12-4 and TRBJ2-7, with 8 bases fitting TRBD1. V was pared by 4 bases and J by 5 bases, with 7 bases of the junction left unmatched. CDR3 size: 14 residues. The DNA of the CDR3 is TGTGCCAGCAGTTCGAACAGGGGGTTTGACGAGCAGTACTTC. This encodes CASSSNRGFDEQYF.

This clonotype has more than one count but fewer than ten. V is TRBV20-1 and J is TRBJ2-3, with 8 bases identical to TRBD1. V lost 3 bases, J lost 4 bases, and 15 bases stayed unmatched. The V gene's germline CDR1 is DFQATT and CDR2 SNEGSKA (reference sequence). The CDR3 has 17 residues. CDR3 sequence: CSARANDRGPPPDTQYF. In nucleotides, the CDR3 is TGCAGTGCTAGGGCTAACGACAGGGGCCCCCCCCCAGATACGCAGTATTTT.

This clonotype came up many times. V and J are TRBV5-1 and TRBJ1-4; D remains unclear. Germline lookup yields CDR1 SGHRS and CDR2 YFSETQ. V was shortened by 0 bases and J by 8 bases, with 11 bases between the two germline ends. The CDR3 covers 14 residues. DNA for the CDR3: TGCGCCAGCAGCTTGGCCGGGGAACGGGAAAAACTGTTTTTT. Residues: CASSLAGEREKLFF.

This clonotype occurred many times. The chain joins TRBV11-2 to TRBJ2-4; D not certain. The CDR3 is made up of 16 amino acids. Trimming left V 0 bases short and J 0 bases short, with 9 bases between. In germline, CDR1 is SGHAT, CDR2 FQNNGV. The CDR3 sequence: CASSLEALTAKNIQYF. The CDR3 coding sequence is TGTGCCAGCAGCTTAGAGGCACTAACAGCCAAAAACATTCAGTACTTC.

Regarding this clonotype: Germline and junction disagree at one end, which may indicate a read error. CDR3 coding DNA: TGCGCCAGCGGAACCGGGACAGGCTCCTACGAGCAGTACTTC. This sequence encodes CASGTGTGSYEQYF. The chain combines TRBV7-9 with TRBJ2-7; 8 bases are shared with TRBD1. The CDR3 runs to 14 residues. Germline CDR1 and CDR2: SEHNR and FQNEAQ (reference sequence).

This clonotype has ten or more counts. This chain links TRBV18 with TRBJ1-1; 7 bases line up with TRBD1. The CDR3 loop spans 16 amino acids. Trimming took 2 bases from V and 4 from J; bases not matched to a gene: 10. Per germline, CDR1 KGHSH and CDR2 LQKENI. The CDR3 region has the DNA TGTGCCAGCTCACCATGGGGGACAGCGGCAGGCACTGAAGCTTTCTTT. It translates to CASSPWGTAAGTEAFF.

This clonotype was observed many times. The CDR3 reads CASSPPGAGYGYTF. CDR3 coding DNA: TGTGCCAGCAGCCCTCCAGGGGCTGGCTATGGCTACACCTTC. The J gene is TRBJ1-2, the V gene TRBV7-2, with D tentatively TRBD1 (6 bases). The germline CDR1 and CDR2 sequences are SGHTA and FQGNSA. The V and J ends lost 5 bases and 4 bases respectively, with 14 bases between them. This CDR3 comprises 14 residues.

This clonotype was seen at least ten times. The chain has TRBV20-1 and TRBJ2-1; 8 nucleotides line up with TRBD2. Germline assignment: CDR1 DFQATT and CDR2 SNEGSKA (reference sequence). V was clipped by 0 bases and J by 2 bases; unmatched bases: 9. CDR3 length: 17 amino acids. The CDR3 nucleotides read TGCAGTGCTAGAGATCAGAGCGGGAGTACCGCCTACAATGAGCAGTTCTTC. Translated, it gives CSARDQSGSTAYNEQFF.

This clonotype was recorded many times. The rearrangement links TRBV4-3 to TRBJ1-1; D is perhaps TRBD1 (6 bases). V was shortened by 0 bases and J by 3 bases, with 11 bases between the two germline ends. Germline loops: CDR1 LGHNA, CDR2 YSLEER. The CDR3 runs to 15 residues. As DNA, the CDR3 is TGCGCCAGCAGCCAAGATTCCGGGGGCGACACTGAAGCTTTCTTT. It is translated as CASSQDSGGDTEAFF.

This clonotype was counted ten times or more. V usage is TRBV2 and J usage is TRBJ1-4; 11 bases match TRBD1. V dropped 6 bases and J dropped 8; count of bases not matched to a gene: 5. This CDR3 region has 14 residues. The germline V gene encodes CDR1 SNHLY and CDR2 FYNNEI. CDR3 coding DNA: TGTGCCAGCAGCCCGGACAGGGGGCACGAAAAACTGTTTTTT. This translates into CASSPDRGHEKLFF.

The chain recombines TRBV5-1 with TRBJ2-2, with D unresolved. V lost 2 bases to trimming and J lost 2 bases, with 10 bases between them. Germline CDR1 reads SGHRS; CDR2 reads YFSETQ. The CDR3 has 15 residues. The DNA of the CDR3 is TGCGCCAGCAGCTTCGGCCAGGCAAACACCGGGGAGCTGTTTTTT. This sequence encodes CASSFGQANTGELFF.

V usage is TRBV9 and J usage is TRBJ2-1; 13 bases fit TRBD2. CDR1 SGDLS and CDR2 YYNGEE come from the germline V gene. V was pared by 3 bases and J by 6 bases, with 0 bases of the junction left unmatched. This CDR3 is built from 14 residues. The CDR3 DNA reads TGTGCCAGCAGCGGGACTAGCGGGAGCAATGAGCAGTTCTTC. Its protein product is CASSGTSGSNEQFF.

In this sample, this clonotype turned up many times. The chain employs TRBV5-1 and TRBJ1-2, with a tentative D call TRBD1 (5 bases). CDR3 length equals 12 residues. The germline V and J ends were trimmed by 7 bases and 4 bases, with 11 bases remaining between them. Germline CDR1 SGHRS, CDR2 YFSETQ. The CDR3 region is CASGGISYGYTF. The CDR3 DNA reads TGCGCCAGCGGGGGGATCAGCTATGGCTACACCTTC.

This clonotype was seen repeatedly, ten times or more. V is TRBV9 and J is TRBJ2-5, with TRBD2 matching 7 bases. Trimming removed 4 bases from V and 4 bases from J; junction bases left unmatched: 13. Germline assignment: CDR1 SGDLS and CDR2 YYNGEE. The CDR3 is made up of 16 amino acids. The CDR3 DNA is TGTGCCAGCAGCCCTCTCCCTCGGGGGGAACGAGAGACCCAGTACTTC. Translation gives CASSPLPRGERETQYF.

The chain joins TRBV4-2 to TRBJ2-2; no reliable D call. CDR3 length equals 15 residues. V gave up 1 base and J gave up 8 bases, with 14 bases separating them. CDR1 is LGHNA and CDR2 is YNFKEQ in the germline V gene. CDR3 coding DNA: TGTGCCAGCAGCCAAGGACAAGCCGAAATTGGGGAGCTGTTTTTT. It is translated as CASSQGQAEIGELFF.

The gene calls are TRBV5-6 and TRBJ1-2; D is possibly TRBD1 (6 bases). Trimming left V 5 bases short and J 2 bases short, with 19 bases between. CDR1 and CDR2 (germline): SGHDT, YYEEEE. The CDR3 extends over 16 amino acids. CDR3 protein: CASRTSGGGGNYGYTF. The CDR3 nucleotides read TGTGCCAGCAGAACATCGGGCGGGGGCGGGAACTATGGCTACACCTTC.

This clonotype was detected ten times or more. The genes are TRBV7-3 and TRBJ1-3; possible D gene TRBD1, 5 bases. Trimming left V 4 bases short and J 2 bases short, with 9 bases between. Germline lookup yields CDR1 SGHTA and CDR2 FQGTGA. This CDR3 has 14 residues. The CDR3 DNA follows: TGTGCCAGCAGCTCGAGGGGAACTGGAAACACCATATATTTT. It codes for CASSSRGTGNTIYF. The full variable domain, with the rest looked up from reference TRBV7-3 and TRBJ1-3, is GAGVSQTPSNKVTEKGKYVELRCDPISGHTALYWYRQSLGQGPEFLIYFQGTGAADDSGLPNDRFFAVRPEGSVSTLKIQRTERGDSAVYLCASSSRGTGNTIYFGEGSWLTVV.

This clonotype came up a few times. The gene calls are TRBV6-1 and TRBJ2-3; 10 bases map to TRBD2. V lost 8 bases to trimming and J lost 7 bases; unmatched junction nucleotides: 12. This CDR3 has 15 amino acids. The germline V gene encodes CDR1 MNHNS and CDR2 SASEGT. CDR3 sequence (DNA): TGTGCCAGCCAGGGAGGGGGACTAGCGAGAAATACGCAGTATTTT. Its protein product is CASQGGGLARNTQYF.

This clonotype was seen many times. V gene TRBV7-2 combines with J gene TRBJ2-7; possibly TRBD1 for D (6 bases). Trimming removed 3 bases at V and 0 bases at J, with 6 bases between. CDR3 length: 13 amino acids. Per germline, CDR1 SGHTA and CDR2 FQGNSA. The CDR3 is CASSLDSSYEQYF. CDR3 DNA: TGTGCCAGCAGCTTGGACAGCTCCTACGAGCAGTACTTC.

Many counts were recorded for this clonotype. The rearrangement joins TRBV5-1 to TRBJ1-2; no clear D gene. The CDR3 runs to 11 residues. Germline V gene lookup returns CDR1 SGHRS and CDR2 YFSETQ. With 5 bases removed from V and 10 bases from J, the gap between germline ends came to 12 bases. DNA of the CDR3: TGCGCCAGCAGGGAGGGAGTGGACTACACCTTC. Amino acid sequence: CASREGVDYTF.

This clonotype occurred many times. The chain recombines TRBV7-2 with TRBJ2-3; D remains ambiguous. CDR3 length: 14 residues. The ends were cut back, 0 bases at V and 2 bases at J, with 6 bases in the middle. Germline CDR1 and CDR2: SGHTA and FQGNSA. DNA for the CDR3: TGTGCCAGCAGCTTAGCTAGATACACAGATACGCAGTATTTT. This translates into CASSLARYTDTQYF.

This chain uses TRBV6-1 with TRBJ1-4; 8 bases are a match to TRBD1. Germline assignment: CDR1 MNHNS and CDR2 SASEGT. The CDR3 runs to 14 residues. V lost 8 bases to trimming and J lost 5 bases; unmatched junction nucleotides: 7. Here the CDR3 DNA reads TGTGCCAGCTTCAGGGACAGGTTGAATGAAAAACTGTTTTTT. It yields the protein CASFRDRLNEKLFF.

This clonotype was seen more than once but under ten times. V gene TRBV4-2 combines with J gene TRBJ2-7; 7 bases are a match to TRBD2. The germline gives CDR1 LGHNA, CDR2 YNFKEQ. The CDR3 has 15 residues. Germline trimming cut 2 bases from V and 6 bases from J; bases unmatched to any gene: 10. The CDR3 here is CASSQPAGRPSEQYF. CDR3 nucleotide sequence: TGTGCCAGCAGCCAACCAGCGGGACGCCCCAGCGAGCAGTACTTC.

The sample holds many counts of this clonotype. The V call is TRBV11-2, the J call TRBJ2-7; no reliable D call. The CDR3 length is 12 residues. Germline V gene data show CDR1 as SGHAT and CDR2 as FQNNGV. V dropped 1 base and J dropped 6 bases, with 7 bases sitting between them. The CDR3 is CASSLVPPEQYF. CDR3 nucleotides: TGTGCCAGCAGCTTAGTCCCACCCGAGCAGTACTTC.

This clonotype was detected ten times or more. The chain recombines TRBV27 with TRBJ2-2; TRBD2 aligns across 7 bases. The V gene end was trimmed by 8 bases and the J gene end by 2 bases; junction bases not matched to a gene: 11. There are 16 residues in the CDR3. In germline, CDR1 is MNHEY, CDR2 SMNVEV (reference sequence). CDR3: CASGTTSWFNTGELFF. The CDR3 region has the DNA TGTGCCAGCGGGACTACTAGCTGGTTCAACACCGGGGAGCTGTTTTTT.

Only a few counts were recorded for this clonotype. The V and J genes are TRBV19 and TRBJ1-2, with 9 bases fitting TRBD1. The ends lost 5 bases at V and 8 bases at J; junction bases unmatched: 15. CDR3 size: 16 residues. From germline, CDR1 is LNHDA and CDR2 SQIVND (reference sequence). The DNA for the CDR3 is TGTGCCAGTAGTCGCCGGGACAGGGCCCGTAAAGGGGGCTACACCTTC. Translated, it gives CASSRRDRARKGGYTF.